Only a few counts were recorded for the clone carrying this T cell receptor beta chain. Its antigen is not known. These data are taken from a study of glioma-infiltrating T cells. Study conclusions and caveats: Above-expected tissue-blood divergence occurred in all gliomas, most in low-grade ones. Very few CDR3 sequences were shared between tissue and blood.

TCR alpha and beta CDR3 regions were amplified from RNA using iRepertoire nested multiplex PCR. For one-step reverse transcription and amplification, 100-400 ng of tissue mRNA or PBMC total RNA was used. TCRdb reanalysed the multiplex PCR reads using MiXCR and keeps one entry per CDR3 protein. The sample lists 85,000 to 110,000 distinct CDR3 sequences; around 28% were seen once. The CDR3 is made up of 18 amino acids. V was pared by 3 bases and J by 7 bases, with 25 bases between. The TCR was taken from a human donor with low-grade glioma or glioblastoma, undergoing nonglioma brain surgery, or in good health (not recorded which). The V gene is TRBV12-3 or TRBV12-4, the J gene TRBJ1-5, with D perhaps matching TRBD1 (5 bases). The specimen sequenced was glioma tissue, nonneoplastic brain tissue, or PBMCs (not recorded which). In DNA form, the CDR3 reads TGTGCCAGCAGTTTGGCCGGGCAGGTCTTTAGGGCAGGGCAGCCCCAGCATTTT. It translates to CASSLAGQVFRAGQPQHF.